Below, 27 T cell receptor beta chains from the same sample are listed, as sequenced in a study of blood T cell repertoires in COVID-19 (dated by TCRdb to 2019 to 2021). Preparation of the library involved the immunoSEQ multiplex PCR assay. Drawn from immuneACCESS, this table holds only the in-frame rearrangements with V and J called that TCRdb kept. Clones are partly lost; checked studies trace under half to an unresolved V gene and leave the rest unexplained. The sample table records 300,000 or so clones; around four fifths of these occur just once. Of the sample, 4.1% falls within the top ten clones. The sample taken for sequencing was peripheral blood. All receptors derive from a woman aged 45-65 years with active or convalescent COVID-19.

This clone was recorded only once. The genes are TRBV6-5 and TRBJ2-2; TRBD1 might be the D (5 bases). This CDR3 contains 15 residues. V was clipped by 2 bases and J by 5 bases, with 12 bases between them. Germline V gene sequence: CDR1 MNHEY, CDR2 SVGAGI. The CDR3 coding sequence is TGTGCCAGCAGTTACATAGGACAATCTACCGGGGAGCTGTTTTTT. It is translated as CASSYIGQSTGELFF.

The V and J genes are TRBV19 and TRBJ1-1, with D perhaps TRBD1 (5 bases). This CDR3 spans 14 amino acids. V gave up 3 bases and J gave up 10 bases, with 18 bases separating them. Germline V gives CDR1 LNHDA, CDR2 SQIVND (reference sequence). The CDR3 region is CASSISDIPALAFF. The DNA for the CDR3 is TGTGCCAGTAGTATCTCGGACATCCCTGCGCTAGCTTTCTTT.

This clone occurred once. This chain connects TRBV6-5 to TRBJ2-1; D may be TRBD2 (6 bases). Per germline, CDR1 MNHEY and CDR2 SVGAGI. Between the trimmed V and J ends, which lost 10 bases and 5 bases, there was a span of 15 bases. There are 13 residues in the CDR3. This CDR3 is CATRDWQNNEQFF. The CDR3 coding sequence is TGTGCCACTCGGGACTGGCAAAACAATGAGCAGTTCTTC.

The gene calls are TRBV5-1 and TRBJ1-2; the match to TRBD1 covers 7 bases. The trim removed 5 bases at V and 4 bases at J, leaving 8 bases unmatched. The CDR3 consists of 14 residues. The V gene's germline CDR1 is SGHRS and CDR2 YFSETQ. The CDR3 loop reads CASSPTGPLYGYTF. CDR3 DNA sequence: TGCGCCAGCAGTCCGACAGGGCCACTCTATGGCTACACCTTC.

J is TRBJ1-2 and V is TRBV18; 7 bases line up with TRBD1. Trimming removed 1 base from V and 3 bases from J; junction bases left unmatched: 2. Germline CDR1 reads KGHSH; CDR2 reads LQKENI. The CDR3 has 14 residues. As DNA, the CDR3 is TGTGCCAGCTCACCACGGACAGGCGACTATGGCTACACCTTC. Its protein product is CASSPRTGDYGYTF.

The CDR3 nucleotides are TGTGCCAGCAGCGACGACAGGGGGCGAACGGGACCGTTCTTC. This translates into CASSDDRGRTGPFF. The genes are TRBV5-6 and TRBJ2-1, with 10 bases lining up with TRBD1. This CDR3 is built from 14 residues. Trimming removed 4 bases from V and 15 bases from J; junction bases left unmatched: 13. Germline CDR1 is SGHDT and CDR2 is YYEEEE.

The V call is TRBV21-1, the J call TRBJ1-2; the table's D call of TRBD1 was not tested on the DNA. TRBV21-1 counts as a pseudogene. CDR3 length: 13 residues. In DNA, the CDR3 is TGTGCCAGCAGGTTGGGACAGGGGTATGGCTACACCTTC. This translates into CASRLGQGYGYTF.

Worth noting for this clone: The identical CDR3 is also encoded by other nucleotide sequences in the sample. V gene TRBV28 combines with J gene TRBJ1-1, with 8 nucleotides matching TRBD1. J was trimmed by 0 bases and V by 6 bases; bases with no gene match: 3. Germline lookup yields CDR1 MDHEN and CDR2 SYDVKM. This CDR3 region has 14 residues. Written as DNA, the CDR3 is TGTGCCAGCAGACGGACAGGGCTGAACACTGAAGCTTTCTTT. Its protein is CASRRTGLNTEAFF.

There are a few counts of this clone. As DNA, the CDR3 is TGCGCCAGCAGCTCCGCGACAGGGCTTGTGGATGAGCAGTTCTTC. It specifies CASSSATGLVDEQFF. The V and J genes are TRBV5-1 and TRBJ2-1, with 7 nucleotides matching TRBD1. The V gene end was trimmed by 3 bases and the J gene end by 8 bases; junction bases not matched to a gene: 11. The CDR3 is made up of 15 amino acids. Germline V gene sequence: CDR1 SGHRS, CDR2 YFSETQ.

The V and J genes are TRBV7-2 and TRBJ2-3; TRBD2 agrees at 7 bases. This CDR3 has 13 residues. The V segment lost 4 bases and the J segment 10 bases; nucleotides outside the gene matches: 8. Germline CDR1 reads SGHTA; CDR2 reads FQGNSA. The CDR3 region is CASSSKAGTAQYF. The CDR3 DNA reads TGTGCCAGCAGCTCAAAAGCGGGGACGGCGCAGTATTTT.

This chain joins TRBV28 and TRBJ1-4, with no clear D. The germline gives CDR1 MDHEN, CDR2 SYDVKM. The ends were cut back, 4 bases at V and 16 bases at J, with 19 bases in the middle. The length of the CDR3 is 13 residues. In DNA form, the CDR3 reads TGTGCCAGCAGTTCGCGGGAGTATTGGGATTCGTTTTTT. This gives the protein CASSSREYWDSFF.

This clone showed up just once. The chain joins TRBV12-5 to TRBJ2-3; 10 bases agree with TRBD2. CDR3 size: 13 residues. The ends lost 4 bases at V and 5 bases at J; junction bases unmatched: 0. CDR1 and CDR2 (germline): LGHNT, FRNRAP. The CDR3 loop reads CASGSSGGDTQYF. The CDR3 DNA sequence: TGTGCTAGTGGTTCTAGCGGGGGAGATACGCAGTATTTT.

The chain links TRBV30 to TRBJ2-7; 11 bases fit TRBD2. Germline V gene lookup returns CDR1 GTSNPN and CDR2 SVGIG (reference sequence). This CDR3 comprises 14 residues. V lost 3 bases, J lost 3 bases, and 4 bases stayed unmatched. The CDR3 is CAWRGTSGRYEQYF. DNA for the CDR3: TGTGCCTGGAGGGGGACTAGCGGACGCTACGAGCAGTACTTC.

This chain joins TRBV7-2 and TRBJ2-7; 14 positions agree with TRBD2. Germline V gene sequence: CDR1 SGHTA, CDR2 FQGNSA. The trim removed 4 bases at V and 0 bases at J, leaving 8 bases unmatched. This CDR3 comprises 18 residues. The CDR3, as DNA: TGTGCCAGCAGCTCGGCGGGACTAGCGGGGGCCACCTCCTACGAGCAGTACTTC. This codes for CASSSAGLAGATSYEQYF.

The J gene is TRBJ2-5, the V gene TRBV18; 8 bases are shared with TRBD1. Looked up from germline, CDR1 is KGHSH and CDR2 is LQKENI. V was clipped by 6 bases and J by 5 bases; unmatched bases: 8. The CDR3 sequence is 14 residues long. The CDR3 DNA is TGTGCCAGCTCGCCGACAGGGGCCTGGGAGACCCAGTACTTC. It translates to CASSPTGAWETQYF.

The V and J genes are TRBV5-6 and TRBJ2-3; 9 bases align to TRBD1. The germline CDR1 and CDR2 sequences are SGHDT and YYEEEE. The CDR3 spans 13 residues. V shed 4 bases, J shed 7 bases, and the junction held 4 bases outside the gene matches. CDR3 nucleotide sequence: TGTGCCAGCAGCCCGGGACAGGGATATACGCAGTATTTT. This codes for CASSPGQGYTQYF. Complete variable domain (other parts from reference TRBV5-6 and TRBJ2-3): DAGVTQSPTHLIKTRGQQVTLRCSPKSGHDTVSWYQQALGQGPQFIFQYYEEEERQRGNFPDRFSGHQFPNYSSELNVNALLLGDSALYLCASSPGQGYTQYFGPGTRLTVL.

This clone was recorded a few times. The V call is TRBV3-1 (or the pseudogene TRBV3-2), the J call TRBJ2-7, with TRBD1 as a possible D gene (5 bases). Germline V gene lookup returns CDR1 LGHDT and CDR2 YNNKEL (reference sequence). Trimming removed 4 bases at V and 4 bases at J, with 11 bases between. The CDR3 has 13 residues. The CDR3 nucleotides read TGTGCCAGCAGCCGCACCAAGGGGTACGAGCAGTACTTC. It specifies CASSRTKGYEQYF.

This clone turned up a few times. The chain combines TRBV30 with TRBJ2-3; 11 bases align to TRBD2. Germline V gene sequence: CDR1 GTSNPN, CDR2 SVGIG (reference sequence). The trim removed 1 base at V and 11 bases at J, leaving 14 bases unmatched. There are 16 residues in the CDR3. The CDR3 here is CAWSAVSTSGMLKQYF. In DNA form, the CDR3 reads TGTGCCTGGAGTGCAGTGTCGACTAGCGGGATGTTAAAGCAGTATTTT.

This rearrangement joins TRBV28 to TRBJ2-1; 9 bases are shared with TRBD2. Germline V gene sequence: CDR1 MDHEN, CDR2 SYDVKM. CDR3 length: 15 amino acids. J was trimmed by 10 bases and V by 7 bases; bases with no gene match: 14. In DNA form, the CDR3 reads TGTGCCAGCACCCGCCGAGGCGGGAGGGCCGGGGAGCAGTTCTTC. Its translation: CASTRRGGRAGEQFF.

The CDR3 DNA sequence: TGTGCCAGCAGCCGCGTTACAGATACGCAGTATTTT. Its translation: CASSRVTDTQYF. V gene TRBV7-9 combines with J gene TRBJ2-3; D call uncertain. Germline values: CDR1 SEHNR, CDR2 FQNEAQ (reference sequence). This CDR3 has 12 amino acids. V lost 5 bases and J 3 bases, leaving 6 bases between the germline ends. Full variable domain (outside the CDR3, taken from reference TRBV7-9 and TRBJ2-3): DTGVSQNPRHKITKRGQNVTFRCDPISEHNRLYWYRQTLGQGPEFLTYFQNEAQLEKSRLLSDRFSAERPKGSFSTLEIQRTEQGDSAMYLCASSRVTDTQYFGPGTRLTVL.

The V call is TRBV10-3, the J call TRBJ2-7, with 7 bases that match TRBD2. With V trimmed by 6 bases and J by 2 bases, 7 bases remained unmatched. The germline V gene has CDR1 ENHRY and CDR2 SYGVKD. The CDR3 consists of 14 residues. CDR3 amino acids: CAISNSGQTYEQYF. CDR3 DNA: TGTGCCATCAGCAATAGCGGGCAGACCTACGAGCAGTACTTC.

V and J are TRBV5-8 and TRBJ2-5; 10 positions agree with TRBD2. Germline CDR1 is SGHTS and CDR2 is YDEGEE. The V segment lost 1 base and the J segment 2 bases; nucleotides outside the gene matches: 5. The CDR3 is 16 residues long. The DNA of the CDR3 is TGTGCCAGCAGCTTGCCCCTAGCGGGGGTACAAGAGACCCAGTACTTC. Translation: CASSLPLAGVQETQYF.

CDR3 coding DNA: TGTGCCAGCAGCTTAGGTTTCGGGACTACCGCTTTCTCGCAGTTCTTC. Translating gives CASSLGFGTTAFSQFF. This chain joins TRBV7-2 and TRBJ2-1, with 7 positions matching TRBD2. Per germline, CDR1 SGHTA and CDR2 FQGNSA. The CDR3 has 16 amino acids. V was clipped by 1 base and J by 12 bases; unmatched bases: 15.

The chain is built from TRBV18 and TRBJ2-1; TRBD2 matches at 10 bases. V was pared by 4 bases and J by 0 bases, with 12 bases of the junction left unmatched. CDR3 length: 19 residues. In germline, CDR1 is KGHSH, CDR2 LQKENI. The CDR3 DNA sequence: TGTGCCAGCTCACAGCTAGCGGGAGAAGCCGCGAGCTCCTACAATGAGCAGTTCTTC. Protein sequence: CASSQLAGEAASSYNEQFF.

This rearrangement joins TRBV30 to TRBJ1-5; TRBD1 might be the D (5 bases). The CDR3 length is 14 residues. The V gene lost 2 bases and the J gene lost 7 bases, with 15 bases spanning the gap. Germline V gene data show CDR1 as GTSNPN and CDR2 as SVGIG (reference sequence). This CDR3 reads CAWSKGSSGQPQHF. In nucleotides, the CDR3 is TGTGCCTGGAGTAAGGGATCCTCAGGGCAGCCCCAGCATTTT.

V is TRBV4-2 and J is TRBJ1-4, with 7 bases identical to TRBD1. The germline CDR1 and CDR2 sequences are LGHNA and YNFKEQ. With V trimmed by 4 bases and J by 0 bases, 11 bases remained unmatched. The CDR3 covers 18 residues. The CDR3 loop is CASSPRDRRFATNEKLFF. Here the CDR3 DNA reads TGTGCCAGCAGCCCCCGGGACAGAAGATTTGCAACTAATGAAAAACTGTTTTTT.

V and J are TRBV23-1 and TRBJ2-3; D remains ambiguous. TRBV23-1 is recorded as an ORF, its role being uncertain. V was clipped by 4 bases and J by 0 bases, with 8 bases between them. This CDR3 contains 14 residues. The CDR3 loop reads CASSPPSSTDTQYF. In DNA, the CDR3 is TGCGCCAGCAGTCCCCCATCCAGCACAGATACGCAGTATTTT.